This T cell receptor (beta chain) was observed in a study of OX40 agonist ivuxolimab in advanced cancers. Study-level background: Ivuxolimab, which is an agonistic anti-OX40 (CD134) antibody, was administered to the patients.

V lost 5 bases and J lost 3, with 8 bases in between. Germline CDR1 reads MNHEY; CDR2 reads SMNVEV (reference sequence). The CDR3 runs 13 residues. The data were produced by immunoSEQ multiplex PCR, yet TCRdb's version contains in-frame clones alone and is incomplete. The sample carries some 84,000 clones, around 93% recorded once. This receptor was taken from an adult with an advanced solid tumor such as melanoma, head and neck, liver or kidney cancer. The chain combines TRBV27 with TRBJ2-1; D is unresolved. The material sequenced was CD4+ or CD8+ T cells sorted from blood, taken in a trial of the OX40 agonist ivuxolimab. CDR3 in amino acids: CASSLAGYNEQFF. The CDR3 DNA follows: TGTGCCAGCAGTCTGGCCGGCTACAATGAGCAGTTCTTC.